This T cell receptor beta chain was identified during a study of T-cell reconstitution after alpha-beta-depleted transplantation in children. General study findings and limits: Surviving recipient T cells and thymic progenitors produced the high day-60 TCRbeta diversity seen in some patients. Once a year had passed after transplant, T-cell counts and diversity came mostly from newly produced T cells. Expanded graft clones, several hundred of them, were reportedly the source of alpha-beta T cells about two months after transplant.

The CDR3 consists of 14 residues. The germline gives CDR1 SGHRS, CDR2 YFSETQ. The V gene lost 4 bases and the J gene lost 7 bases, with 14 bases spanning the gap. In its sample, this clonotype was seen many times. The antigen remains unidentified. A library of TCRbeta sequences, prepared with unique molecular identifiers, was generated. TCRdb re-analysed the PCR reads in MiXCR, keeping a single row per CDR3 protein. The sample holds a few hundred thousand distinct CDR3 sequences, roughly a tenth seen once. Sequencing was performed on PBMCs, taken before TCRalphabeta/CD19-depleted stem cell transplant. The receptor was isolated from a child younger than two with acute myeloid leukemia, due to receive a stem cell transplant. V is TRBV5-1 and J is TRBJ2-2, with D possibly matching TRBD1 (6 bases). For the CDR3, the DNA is TGCGCCAGCAGCGCACTACAGGGTGACGGGGAGCTGTTTTTT. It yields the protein CASSALQGDGELFF.